The 21 T cell receptor beta chains reported below all come from one sample, sequenced in a study of blood T cell repertoires in COVID-19. Measured with immunoSEQ multiplex PCR; TCRdb has only the in-frame clones, and not every one. Of around 310,000 clones listed, about 89% are singletons. Sequencing was done on a sample of peripheral blood. The receptors stem from a woman aged 55-69 years with acute or convalescent COVID-19.

The V gene is TRBV6-5, the J gene TRBJ1-5; 7 nucleotides align to TRBD1. CDR3 size: 15 residues. In germline, CDR1 is MNHEY, CDR2 SVGAGI. V shed 6 bases and J 6 bases; nucleotides not matched to a gene: 11. The chain's CDR3 is CASRRGQQDGQPQHF. CDR3 in DNA: TGTGCCAGCAGGAGGGGACAGCAAGACGGTCAGCCCCAGCATTTT.

This clone was recorded only once. The chain has TRBV19 and TRBJ1-6; 7 nucleotides agree with TRBD1. The CDR3 consists of 16 residues. The ends lost 6 bases at V and 6 bases at J; junction bases unmatched: 11. Germline loops: CDR1 LNHDA, CDR2 SQIVND (reference sequence). The CDR3: CASRTRTGALNSPLHF. The CDR3 nucleotides are TGTGCCAGTAGGACAAGGACAGGCGCCCTTAATTCACCCCTCCACTTT.

The V call is TRBV27, the J call TRBJ2-7; TRBD2 is a possible D gene (6 bases). Looked up from germline, CDR1 is MNHEY and CDR2 is SMNVEV (reference sequence). CDR3 size: 15 residues. The ends were cut back, 6 bases at V and 5 bases at J, with 20 bases in the middle. The CDR3: CASSYRRDSPHEQYF. The DNA of the CDR3 is TGTGCCAGCAGCTATCGCCGGGACTCCCCCCACGAGCAGTACTTC.

The rearrangement links TRBV2 to TRBJ2-7; the D is unclear. CDR1 is SNHLY, CDR2 FYNNEI, per germline. The length of the CDR3 is 14 residues. Trimming took 1 base from V and 2 from J, leaving 9 bases between them. CDR3 nucleotides: TGTGCCAGCAGTGAAGGTCTACTTGCCTACGAGCAGTACTTC. This sequence encodes CASSEGLLAYEQYF.

The CDR3 protein is CASSFLDTTGELFF. The CDR3 DNA sequence: TGTGCCAGCAGTTTCCTAGATACCACCGGGGAGCTGTTTTTT. The chain recombines TRBV27 with TRBJ2-2; the D is unclear. Germline lookup yields CDR1 MNHEY and CDR2 SMNVEV (reference sequence). V shed 3 bases and J shed 4 bases, with 9 bases lying between them. CDR3 length: 14 residues.

The rearrangement links TRBV6-2 or TRBV6-3 to TRBJ1-1, with D hard to call. Germline V gene sequence: CDR1 MNHEY, CDR2 SVGEGT. Trimming cost V 1 base and J 6 bases, with 6 bases left between them. The CDR3 is 12 amino acids. CDR3 protein: CASSYFAAEAFF. The DNA for the CDR3 is TGTGCCAGCAGTTACTTCGCAGCTGAAGCTTTCTTT.

The chain couples TRBV6-6 to TRBJ2-5; 8 bases are a match to TRBD2. Trimming removed 2 bases from V and 4 bases from J; junction bases left unmatched: 3. The CDR3 length is 14 residues. Germline CDR1 is MNHNY and CDR2 is SVGAGI (reference sequence). The CDR3 sequence is CASSYVREGETQYF. The CDR3 region has the DNA TGTGCCAGCAGTTACGTCCGGGAGGGAGAGACCCAGTACTTC.

The rearrangement joins TRBV9 to TRBJ1-1, with 11 positions matching TRBD1. The length of the CDR3 is 16 residues. V lost 3 bases, J lost 4 bases, and 8 bases stayed unmatched. Germline CDR1 reads SGDLS; CDR2 reads YYNGEE. This CDR3 reads CASSEGLGQGGTEAFF. The DNA for the CDR3 is TGTGCCAGCAGCGAGGGGCTGGGACAGGGGGGCACTGAAGCTTTCTTT.

The chain employs TRBV6-2 or TRBV6-3 and TRBJ2-7; 9 bases align to TRBD2. CDR1 is MNHEY and CDR2 is SVGEGT in the germline V gene. J lost 6 bases, V lost 4 bases, and 13 bases had no gene match. This CDR3 has 16 amino acids. This CDR3 is CASSSGASGILGEQYF. The CDR3 DNA sequence: TGTGCCAGCAGTTCCGGGGCTAGCGGGATATTAGGCGAGCAGTACTTC.

The chain joins TRBV29-1 to TRBJ1-1, with D uncertain. This CDR3 has 15 amino acids. V dropped 1 base and J dropped 0 bases, with 12 bases sitting between them. CDR1 and CDR2 from the germline V gene are SQVTM and ANQGSEA. CDR3 loop: CSVEAVPGMNTEAFF. CDR3 nucleotide sequence: TGCAGCGTTGAAGCTGTGCCGGGGATGAACACTGAAGCTTTCTTT.

The V and J genes are TRBV7-3 and TRBJ2-3; D might be TRBD2 (7 bases). Trimming stripped 5 bases from V and 1 base from J, with 13 bases between. In germline, CDR1 is SGHTA, CDR2 FQGTGA. This CDR3 is built from 15 residues. CDR3 amino acids: CASSLSGGRTDTQYF. The DNA of the CDR3 is TGTGCCAGCAGCCTTTCGGGGGGCCGCACAGATACGCAGTATTTT.

This clone was seen only once. V gene TRBV12-5 combines with J gene TRBJ2-1; 13 bases are shared with TRBD2. The CDR3 covers 15 residues. The V and J ends lost 4 bases and 7 bases, in that order; junction bases with no gene match: 4. The germline CDR1 and CDR2 sequences are LGHNT and FRNRAP. CDR3 nucleotide sequence: TGTGCTAGTGGTTGGGGACTAGCGGGGCAAAATGAGCAGTTCTTC. As protein: CASGWGLAGQNEQFF.

This chain joins TRBV6-6 and TRBJ2-7; D might be TRBD1 (5 bases). The CDR3 has 15 amino acids. Germline V gene lookup returns CDR1 MNHNY and CDR2 SVGAGI (reference sequence). Trimming left V 2 bases short and J 6 bases short, with 17 bases between. The CDR3 DNA reads TGTGCCAGCAGTTACGCCCAGGGATCCACGGGCGAGCAGTACTTC. Its translation is CASSYAQGSTGEQYF.

About this clone: This CDR3 is also generated by other DNA sequences in the sample. The chain has TRBV4-3 and TRBJ2-7; 8 bases are shared with TRBD1. The CDR3 sequence is 15 residues long. V trimming: 0 bases; J trimming: 7 bases; junction bases outside the gene matches: 8. In germline, CDR1 is LGHNA, CDR2 YSLEER. CDR3: CASSQEGQGAGEQYF. CDR3 coding DNA: TGCGCCAGCAGCCAAGAAGGCCAGGGGGCGGGGGAGCAGTACTTC.

The chain has TRBV4-3 and TRBJ2-1; 8 bases match TRBD2. J was trimmed by 4 bases and V by 4 bases; bases with no gene match: 3. CDR3 length: 14 residues. Germline CDR1 and CDR2: LGHNA and YSLEER. CDR3 protein: CASSLGREYNEQFF. As DNA, the CDR3 is TGCGCCAGCAGCCTCGGGAGGGAATACAATGAGCAGTTCTTC.

The V and J genes are TRBV30 and TRBJ2-1, with TRBD2 identical over 12 bases. Germline CDR1 and CDR2: GTSNPN and SVGIG (reference sequence). This CDR3 contains 15 residues. V lost 3 bases and J lost 4; bases outside the gene matches: 4. This CDR3 is CAWSRLAGVYNEQFF. DNA of the CDR3: TGTGCCTGGAGCCGACTAGCGGGAGTATACAATGAGCAGTTCTTC.

This clone appeared a few times. Here the CDR3 reads CAWKTGVGYTF. CDR3 in DNA: TGTGCCTGGAAGACAGGGGTAGGCTACACCTTC. The rearrangement joins TRBV30 to TRBJ1-2; 8 nucleotides match TRBD1. CDR3 length equals 11 residues. The J segment lost 8 bases and the V segment lost 4 bases, leaving 3 bases of the junction unmatched. In germline, CDR1 is GTSNPN, CDR2 SVGIG (reference sequence).

This chain joins TRBV11-3 and TRBJ2-3; D not resolved. Trimming shortened V by 2 bases and J by 5 bases, and 14 bases separated the two germline ends. CDR3 length equals 15 residues. In germline, CDR1 is SGHNT, CDR2 YENEEA. In DNA, the CDR3 is TGTGCCAGCAGCTTAAGTAGGATATCAGGAGATACGCAGTATTTT. Translated, it gives CASSLSRISGDTQYF.

This clone was seen only once. The V and J genes are TRBV27 and TRBJ2-3; 8 bases line up with TRBD1. There are 16 residues in the CDR3. CDR1 MNHEY and CDR2 SMNVEV come from the germline V gene (reference sequence). V gave up 6 bases and J gave up 5 bases; unmatched junction bases: 13. This CDR3 is CASRPSTGGFVDTQYF. The CDR3 nucleotides are TGTGCCAGCAGACCCTCAACAGGGGGTTTTGTAGATACGCAGTATTTT.

J is TRBJ2-3 and V is TRBV6-4, with 7 positions matching TRBD1. In germline, CDR1 is MRHNA, CDR2 SNTAGT. Trimming took 6 bases from V and 0 from J; bases not matched to a gene: 21. The length of the CDR3 is 20 residues. CDR3: CASSEYRGPRDTRSTDTQYF. The CDR3 bases are TGTGCCAGCAGCGAATATAGGGGGCCCCGGGACACTCGAAGCACAGATACGCAGTATTTT.

The chain carries TRBV19 and TRBJ2-7; possible D gene TRBD1, 5 bases. V was trimmed by 5 bases and J by 4 bases, leaving 12 bases between them. The CDR3 loop spans 13 amino acids. Germline CDR1 LNHDA, CDR2 SQIVND (reference sequence). The CDR3 DNA is TGTGCCAGTAGTGCTCAACAGGCTTACGAGCAGTACTTC. Protein: CASSAQQAYEQYF.